These 31 T cell receptor beta chains share one sample of origin, sequenced in a study of human T cells and chemical hapten exposure. TCRdb reprocessed the RACE reads with MiXCR, giving one entry per CDR3 protein. Of 180,000 or so distinct CDR3 sequences listed, 25% to 30% are singletons. Indicated time point: pre-sensitization, week 0. Documented treatment: therapeutic diphenylcyclopropenone sensitization with weekly scalp DPC. The material sequenced was whole blood, taken in connection with sensitization to the hapten diphenylcyclopropenone (DPC). The source is a woman aged 25 to 45 with alopecia areata. Some clones in this sample may be carry-over from other donors' samples.

This clonotype has only a few counts. The V gene is TRBV27, the J gene TRBJ1-4, with 10 nucleotides matching TRBD1. V trimming: 5 bases; J trimming: 4 bases; junction bases outside the gene matches: 4. The CDR3 runs to 15 residues. In germline, CDR1 is MNHEY, CDR2 SMNVEV (reference sequence). DNA for the CDR3: TGTGCCAGCAGTGACCGGGACAGGGGTAATGAAAAACTGTTTTTT. Protein sequence: CASSDRDRGNEKLFF.

This chain joins TRBV5-1 and TRBJ2-7; the match to TRBD1 covers 7 bases. Per the germline V gene, CDR1 is SGHRS and CDR2 is YFSETQ. This CDR3 spans 12 amino acids. After removal of 4 bases from V and 5 bases from J, the junction contained 3 bases not matched to a gene. The CDR3 sequence is CASSIGQDEQYF. CDR3 nucleotide sequence: TGCGCCAGCAGCATAGGACAGGACGAGCAGTACTTC.

The chain is built from TRBV28 and TRBJ2-1; TRBD1 aligns across 9 bases. The junction had 4 bases not matched to a gene; V was cut back by 4 bases and J by 3 bases. Per germline, CDR1 MDHEN and CDR2 SYDVKM. This CDR3 region has 15 residues. The CDR3 region is CASSSGTGSYNEQFF. In DNA, the CDR3 is TGTGCCAGCAGTTCTGGGACAGGGAGCTACAATGAGCAGTTCTTC.

This chain uses TRBV28 with TRBJ2-7; 7 nucleotides line up with TRBD1. From germline, CDR1 is MDHEN and CDR2 SYDVKM. CDR3 length equals 15 residues. Trimming removed 6 bases from V and 1 base from J; junction bases left unmatched: 9. The CDR3 loop is CASRNQGVNSYEQYF. The CDR3 DNA follows: TGTGCCAGCAGGAATCAGGGGGTTAATTCCTACGAGCAGTACTTC. The full variable domain, its missing parts supplied by reference TRBV28 and TRBJ2-7, is DVKVTQSSRYLVKRTGEKVFLECVQDMDHENMFWYRQDPGLGLRLIYFSYDVKMKEKGDIPEGYSVSREKKERFSLILESASTNQTSMYLCASRNQGVNSYEQYFGPGTRLTVT.

The CDR3 DNA reads as TGTGCCAGCAGCCAACAGGGGGCGGGTAATTCACCCCTCCACTTT. It yields the protein CASSQQGAGNSPLHF. The V call is TRBV7-9, the J call TRBJ1-6; 9 bases match TRBD1. This CDR3 region has 15 residues. The junction had 5 bases not matched to a gene; V was cut back by 5 bases and J by 6 bases. Germline values: CDR1 SEHNR, CDR2 FQNEAQ (reference sequence).

This clonotype has just a few counts. The CDR3 DNA reads as TGTGCCAGCAGTGACTCGCAACGATCCAATCAGCCCCAGCATTTT. Its translation is CASSDSQRSNQPQHF. The V call is TRBV2, the J call TRBJ1-5; D not resolved. CDR3 size: 15 residues. The germline V gene encodes CDR1 SNHLY and CDR2 FYNNEI. V was pared by 3 bases and J by 3 bases, with 12 bases between.

This clonotype was seen more than once but under ten times. The rearrangement joins TRBV7-2 to TRBJ2-7; D call uncertain. The germline CDR1 and CDR2 sequences are SGHTA and FQGNSA. This CDR3 comprises 12 residues. V shed 0 bases and J shed 5 bases, with 5 bases lying between them. In DNA form, the CDR3 reads TGTGCCAGCAGCTTAGCGCACCACGAGCAGTACTTC. It encodes CASSLAHHEQYF.

V is TRBV4-2 and J is TRBJ2-3; 8 bases align to TRBD1. The germline gives CDR1 LGHNA, CDR2 YNFKEQ. J was trimmed by 0 bases and V by 4 bases; bases with no gene match: 3. The CDR3 consists of 15 residues. The CDR3 nucleotides read TGTGCCAGCAGCCCGACAGGGGTGAGCACAGATACGCAGTATTTT. As protein: CASSPTGVSTDTQYF.

This sequence joins TRBV28 and TRBJ2-1, with D uncertain. CDR1 and CDR2 (germline): MDHEN, SYDVKM. Trimming pared 2 bases from V and 2 bases from J, leaving 10 bases between. This CDR3 has 15 amino acids. In DNA, the CDR3 is TGTGCCAGCAGTTTAGGTGGCCCTCCCTACAATGAGCAGTTCTTC. It yields the protein CASSLGGPPYNEQFF.

The sample holds a few counts of this clonotype. DNA for the CDR3: TGCGCCAGCAGCTCCCGGGGCCCTCCCTACGAGCAGTACTTC. Its protein product is CASSSRGPPYEQYF. This chain uses TRBV4-1 with TRBJ2-7; D tentatively reads TRBD1 or TRBD2 (5 bases each). Trimming shortened V by 5 bases and J by 2 bases, and 13 bases separated the two germline ends. This CDR3 has 14 amino acids. Germline V gene sequence: CDR1 MGHRA, CDR2 YSYEKL.

V and J are TRBV10-3 and TRBJ2-3; a weak D match, TRBD2 (5 bases). CDR3 length equals 12 residues. Deletions cut 5 bases from V and 4 bases from J, with 7 bases between. From germline, CDR1 is ENHRY and CDR2 SYGVKD. In nucleotides, the CDR3 is TGTGCCATCAGTAGCGGAGCAGATACGCAGTATTTT. Encoded protein: CAISSGADTQYF.

The J gene is TRBJ2-3, the V gene TRBV7-2; D might be TRBD2 (7 bases). CDR3 length equals 16 residues. Germline V gene lookup returns CDR1 SGHTA and CDR2 FQGNSA. The V and J ends lost 1 base and 4 bases respectively, with 15 bases between them. The CDR3 DNA sequence: TGTGCCAGCAGCTTAGTGGCGGGGGCGTCGGCAGATACGCAGTATTTT. As protein: CASSLVAGASADTQYF.

In this sample, this clonotype turned up a few times. CDR3 protein: CASSGGRGFNSPLHF. The DNA of the CDR3 is TGTGCCAGCAGCGGGGGGAGGGGGTTCAATTCACCCCTCCACTTT. This sequence joins TRBV9 and TRBJ1-6; weak D call: TRBD1 (6 bases). The CDR3 runs 15 residues. The germline V gene encodes CDR1 SGDLS and CDR2 YYNGEE. V shed 3 bases and J shed 7 bases, with 14 bases lying between them. The variable domain in full, completed from reference TRBV9 and TRBJ1-6, reads DSGVTQTPKHLITATGQRVTLRCSPRSGDLSVYWYQQSLDQGLQFLIQYYNGEERAKGNILERFSAQQFPDLHSELNLSSLELGDSALYFCASSGGRGFNSPLHFGNGTRLTVT.

The V call is TRBV5-1, the J call TRBJ1-2; unclear D gene. V lost 3 bases to trimming and J lost 7 bases, with 10 bases between them. Germline V gene data show CDR1 as SGHRS and CDR2 as YFSETQ. The CDR3 runs to 12 residues. DNA of the CDR3: TGCGCCAGCAGCTCAGATACCCCTGGCTACACCTTC. Translation: CASSSDTPGYTF.

The V call is TRBV28, the J call TRBJ1-1, with D hard to call. The V and J ends lost 6 bases and 1 base respectively, with 15 bases between them. Germline V gives CDR1 MDHEN, CDR2 SYDVKM. The CDR3 contains 15 residues. In DNA form, the CDR3 reads TGTGCCAGCAGATCTTCGGATGGAAAGAACACTGAAGCTTTCTTT. Protein sequence: CASRSSDGKNTEAFF.

V is TRBV20-1 and J is TRBJ2-7; 8 bases are a match to TRBD2. Germline V gene lookup returns CDR1 DFQATT and CDR2 SNEGSKA (reference sequence). This CDR3 is 13 amino acids long. Unmatched junction bases numbered 6, after V lost 4 bases and J lost 4 bases. CDR3 nucleotide sequence: TGCAGTGCTATGGGACTAGGGAATTACGAGCAGTACTTC. Its protein product is CSAMGLGNYEQYF.

This clonotype came up a few times. The J gene is TRBJ2-1, the V gene TRBV6-5; the match to TRBD2 covers 9 bases. The CDR3 totals 17 residues. The germline gives CDR1 MNHEY, CDR2 SVGAGI. The V gene end was trimmed by 1 base and the J gene end by 8 bases; junction bases not matched to a gene: 12. CDR3 loop: CASSYWVAGEFSDEQFF. In DNA form, the CDR3 reads TGTGCCAGCAGTTACTGGGTAGCGGGAGAATTTTCCGATGAGCAGTTCTTC.

This clonotype was seen only a few times. The chain employs TRBV28 and TRBJ1-5, with 7 bases aligning to TRBD1. The germline V gene has CDR1 MDHEN and CDR2 SYDVKM. The CDR3 contains 14 residues. Unmatched junction bases numbered 4, after V lost 7 bases and J lost 1 base. The CDR3 DNA reads TGTGCCAGCAATCCGGGACAGAGCAATCAGCCCCAGCATTTT. Amino acid sequence: CASNPGQSNQPQHF.

This clonotype was detected a few times. The J gene is TRBJ1-2, the V gene TRBV20-1; the D is unclear. CDR1 DFQATT and CDR2 SNEGSKA come from the germline V gene (reference sequence). This CDR3 contains 13 residues. The germline V and J ends were trimmed by 3 bases and 1 base, with 9 bases remaining between them. CDR3 loop: CSASRVNNYGYTF. The CDR3 coding sequence is TGCAGTGCTAGTCGAGTTAATAACTATGGCTACACCTTC.

The chain has TRBV10-3 and TRBJ2-3; D remains ambiguous. CDR3 length: 18 residues. Germline CDR1 ENHRY, CDR2 SYGVKD. V lost 0 bases to trimming and J lost 0 bases, with 16 bases between them. This CDR3 is CAISESIFQDSSTDTQYF. In DNA, the CDR3 is TGTGCCATCAGTGAGTCTATCTTCCAAGATTCAAGCACAGATACGCAGTATTTT.

The chain carries TRBV7-2 and TRBJ2-7; no reliable D call. The ends were cut back, 5 bases at V and 6 bases at J, with 11 bases in the middle. The CDR3 runs 12 residues. The germline V gene encodes CDR1 SGHTA and CDR2 FQGNSA. CDR3: CASSPPWGEQYF. DNA for the CDR3: TGTGCCAGCAGCCCACCCTGGGGCGAGCAGTACTTC.

The chain recombines TRBV29-1 with TRBJ1-2; D is possibly TRBD1 (5 bases). Deletions cut 4 bases from V and 4 bases from J, with 10 bases between. The CDR3 is made up of 12 amino acids. Germline-derived CDR1 and CDR2 are SQVTM and ANQGSEA. CDR3 nucleotide sequence: TGCAGCGTTGCTGTGGACACCTATGGCTACACCTTC. It specifies CSVAVDTYGYTF.

This clonotype was counted a few times. This sequence joins TRBV29-1 and TRBJ1-1; TRBD1 is a possible D gene (6 bases). Germline-derived CDR1 and CDR2 are SQVTM and ANQGSEA. This CDR3 has 11 amino acids. V lost 7 bases and J lost 3, with 9 bases in between. The CDR3: CSAQGDTEAFF. The CDR3 nucleotides are TGCAGCGCACAGGGTGACACTGAAGCTTTCTTT.

J is TRBJ2-3 and V is TRBV10-3; TRBD2 aligns across 12 bases. This CDR3 region has 17 residues. With 6 bases clipped from V and 1 base from J, the junction kept 8 bases outside the gene matches. From germline, CDR1 is ENHRY and CDR2 SYGVKD. The chain's CDR3 is CAISSSSGGAGTDTQYF. CDR3 DNA: TGTGCCATCAGCTCCTCTAGCGGGGGGGCCGGCACAGATACGCAGTATTTT.

The chain combines TRBV29-1 with TRBJ2-5; a possible D gene is TRBD2 (6 bases). Germline loops: CDR1 SQVTM, CDR2 ANQGSEA. The CDR3 length is 13 residues. V was clipped by 4 bases and J by 5 bases, with 14 bases between them. The CDR3 reads CSVGRETRETQYF. The CDR3 bases are TGCAGCGTTGGACGGGAGACAAGGGAGACCCAGTACTTC.

This clonotype was recorded a few times. The CDR3 region is CSARGDRDTKLFF. The CDR3 DNA is TGCAGTGCTAGGGGGGACAGGGATACAAAACTGTTTTTT. The chain joins TRBV20-1 to TRBJ1-4; 9 nucleotides match TRBD1. Trimming at V came to 3 bases and at J to 10 bases, leaving 6 bases not matched to a gene. CDR3 size: 13 residues. Germline V gene data show CDR1 as DFQATT and CDR2 as SNEGSKA (reference sequence).

This clonotype has more than one count but fewer than ten. CDR3 in amino acids: CASSPGVIRTQYF. The CDR3 DNA is TGTGCCAGCAGTCCGGGGGTGATTCGGACGCAGTATTTT. J is TRBJ2-3 and V is TRBV7-9; D may be TRBD2 (6 bases). Between the trimmed V and J ends, which lost 6 bases and 9 bases, there was a span of 16 bases. CDR1 is SEHNR, CDR2 FQNEAQ, per germline (reference sequence). This CDR3 has 13 amino acids.

This clonotype appeared once. The rearrangement joins TRBV5-1 to TRBJ2-1; 13 bases are a match to TRBD2. Germline trimming cut 4 bases from V and 4 bases from J; bases unmatched to any gene: 5. In germline, CDR1 is SGHRS, CDR2 YFSETQ. CDR3 size: 16 residues. This CDR3 reads CASSKEGLAGYNEQFF. In DNA, the CDR3 is TGCGCCAGCAGCAAGGAGGGACTAGCGGGATACAATGAGCAGTTCTTC.

The V and J genes are TRBV5-1 and TRBJ2-6; TRBD2 agrees at 14 bases. The V gene end was trimmed by 2 bases and the J gene end by 2 bases; junction bases not matched to a gene: 3. This CDR3 has 18 amino acids. Germline V gene data show CDR1 as SGHRS and CDR2 as YFSETQ. CDR3 DNA sequence: TGCGCCAGCAGCTTCGGACTAGCGGGAGGACCTGGGGCCAACGTCCTGACTTTC. Translated: CASSFGLAGGPGANVLTF.

This clonotype was counted at least ten times. V usage is TRBV7-6 and J usage is TRBJ2-2; 9 nucleotides agree with TRBD2. The V and J ends lost 5 bases and 5 bases, in that order; junction bases with no gene match: 12. The CDR3 totals 17 residues. Germline-derived CDR1 and CDR2 are SGHVS and FNYEAQ. CDR3 sequence reads: CASSQFAPSGATGELFF. As DNA, the CDR3 is TGTGCCAGCAGCCAATTTGCGCCTAGCGGGGCTACCGGGGAGCTGTTTTTT.

J is TRBJ1-2 and V is TRBV9, with D unclear. Germline CDR1 and CDR2: SGDLS and YYNGEE. The V end lost 4 bases, the J end lost 8 bases, and 15 bases lay between the germline ends. The CDR3 sequence is 13 residues long. The CDR3 spells CASSLRGLGGYTF. In DNA, the CDR3 is TGTGCCAGCAGCTTACGGGGTTTGGGGGGCTACACCTTC.